The following is a T cell receptor (beta chain) sequence with its context. Trimming took 5 bases from V and 3 from J, leaving 13 bases between them. CDR3 length: 14 residues. Germline V gene data show CDR1 as MNHEY and CDR2 as SMNVEV (reference sequence). Under the authors' procedure: Reference gene primer amplification gave nucleated cell count estimates. The data were produced by immunoSEQ multiplex PCR, yet TCRdb's version contains in-frame clones alone and is incomplete. V, J and clone size are taken as reported in that table, and D and trimming were inferred from the DNA itself. The data hold approximately 59,000 clones, with approximately 81% observed a single time. This sample stems from a study of blood T cell repertoires in COVID-19. Study summary: T cells, B-cell-depleted T cells, or PBMCs provided the cDNA or gDNA that served as material.

The specimen sequenced was peripheral blood. The sequence came from a man aged 35 to 55 with active COVID-19. J is TRBJ1-1 and V is TRBV27; TRBD1 might be the D (5 bases). CDR3 sequence reads: CASSPRVRDTEAFF. CDR3 DNA sequence: TGTGCCAGCAGTCCCAGGGTCCGGGACACTGAAGCTTTCTTT.